Listed below are T cell receptor beta chains from one sample, sequenced in a study of CD8+CD57+ T cells in acquired aplastic anemia. TCRdb processed the reads anew with MiXCR; each CDR3 protein has one entry. The table includes 170,000 or so distinct CDR3 sequences, around 60% detected once. The specimen was sorted CD4+, CD8+, or CD8+CD57+ T cells (not recorded which) from PBMCs. The source of these receptors is a human donor with aplastic anemia. Both conserved end residues are part of each CDR3. The order of the fields is V gene, clone size, J gene, CDR3 protein. The size of a clone is reported for some rows only, either as once, few or many, or as a class for expanded clones.

>TRBV6-5|once|TRBJ2-5
CASRFQETQYF
>TRBV20-1|few|TRBJ2-1
CSASLLAEGNEQFF
>TRBV10-1|few|TRBJ1-1
CASSMSPLNTEAFF
>TRBV4-1|-|TRBJ2-7
CASSQSTARSSYEQYF
>TRBV7-6|many|TRBJ1-1
CASSLGSGFEAFF
>TRBV7-2|-|TRBJ2-3
CASRGRISTDTQYF
>TRBV7-3|-|TRBJ2-7
CASSPGTLSYEQYF
>TRBV7-3|once|TRBJ2-7
CASSLIAADEQYF
>TRBV7-2|-|TRBJ1-6
CASSWNWDRGNSPLHF
>TRBV7-3|few|TRBJ1-2
CASSPRADYGYTF
>TRBV15|once|TRBJ1-6
CATSRAITGGNSPLHF
>TRBV20-1|-|TRBJ1-1
CSANDPHRITEAFF
>TRBV29-1|once|TRBJ1-6
CSVAEGQYNSPLHF
>TRBV7-3|-|TRBJ2-1
CASSRPGNEQFF
>TRBV5-8|-|TRBJ1-1
CASTLEGANTEAFF
>TRBV27|many|TRBJ1-6
CASSWGTANSPLHF
>TRBV4-3|once|TRBJ2-6
CASSREGVSGANVLTF
>TRBV7-9|-|TRBJ2-5
CASSPGTSGSAQYF
>TRBV9|-|-
CASSVDGQGYEQYF
>TRBV25-1|few|TRBJ1-3
CASSESQGPGNTIYF
>TRBV20-1|-|TRBJ2-7
CSAQGLDPHEQYF
>TRBV10-3|once|TRBJ2-2
CATLRAGGGTGELFF
>TRBV20-1|-|TRBJ2-7
CSATPAYEQYF
>TRBV19|few|TRBJ2-3
CASSIGMAGGTDTQYF
>TRBV27|many|TRBJ1-6
CASSLTGASSPLHF
>TRBV12-3/TRBV12-4|many|TRBJ1-6
CASSLAQIDSPLHF
>TRBV5-1|-|TRBJ1-1
CASSWTSNTEAFF
>TRBV7-9|many|TRBJ2-7
CASSLAGLAAAYEQYF
>TRBV5-1|many|TRBJ2-5
CASSPNGQGTVETQYF
>TRBV10-3|-|TRBJ1-2
CAISPGQGNYGYTF
>TRBV5-4|many|TRBJ1-2
CASTEEGTGYGYTF
>TRBV7-3|-|TRBJ1-6
CASSPRGGPFAAPLHF
>TRBV19|many|TRBJ1-6
CASSLSHPNSPLHF
>TRBV10-3|-|TRBJ1-5
CAISWDSNQPQHF
>TRBV7-9|-|TRBJ1-1
CASSQMEGATEAFF
>TRBV10-3|-|TRBJ1-6
CATGEIGSPLHF
>TRBV27|many|TRBJ2-7
CASSSSGGLSYEQYF
>TRBV5-1|many|TRBJ1-1
CASSFGQGYDTEAFF
>TRBV7-9|-|TRBJ1-6
CASSPFRDRGHSPLHF
>TRBV5-4|once|TRBJ2-3
CASSSYRSTDTQYF
>TRBV5-1|-|TRBJ2-7
CASSLDGGRAGEQYF
>TRBV15|once|TRBJ1-4
CATSRATNEKLVF
>TRBV15|-|TRBJ2-7
CATSRNGGGNAYEQYF
>TRBV5-1|-|TRBJ1-2
CASSLPTALGYTF
>TRBV2|once|TRBJ2-3
CASSVWQSTDTQYF
>TRBV19|-|TRBJ2-1
CASSIGPNEQFF
>TRBV20-1|once|TRBJ1-5
CSARDWRINQPQHF
>TRBV19|many|TRBJ2-7
CASSGQGIF
>TRBV2|many|TRBJ1-2
CASSEIRRADYGYTF
>TRBV29-1|-|TRBJ1-1
CSVAGTGANTEAFF
>TRBV9|once|TRBJ2-3
CASSVAGSRTDTQYF
>TRBV20-1|many|TRBJ2-7
CSALATSSYEQYF
>TRBV29-1|-|TRBJ1-2
CSVDGGNGYTF
>TRBV15|-|TRBJ2-7
CATSTSTGVGEQYF
>TRBV3-1|many|TRBJ1-2
CASSLQDFYGYTF
>TRBV5-1|-|TRBJ2-5
CASSGLGETQYF
>TRBV29-1|-|TRBJ2-2
CSVSSGLNTGELFF
>TRBV10-2|many|TRBJ1-2
CASSDFTGSNYGYTF